The rows below give T cell receptor beta chains drawn from one sample of a study of shared clonotypes between healthy human individuals. Here immunoSEQ multiplex PCR was the method, and the copy in TCRdb shows in-frame clones only, minus some. Found here are fewer than 3 million clones, around 93% of them singletons; the top ten hold roughly 0.34%. The sequenced sample consisted of naive CD4+ T cells from PBMCs. The receptor source for this set is a man between 18 and 29 years old in good health. Some clones in this sample may be carry-over from other donors' samples. Both conserved end residues are part of each CDR3. The order of the fields is J gene, D gene, V gene, clone size, CDR3 DNA, CDR3 protein. The D gene is left open where the match is weak. The listing skips clone size in some rows; elsewhere it reads once, few, many or a size class.

j_gene: TRBJ1-1
d_gene: -
v_gene: TRBV4-3
abundance: few
CDR3nt: TGCGCCAGCAGCCAAGATTGGGAGAACACTGAAGCTTTCTTT
CDR3aa: CASSQDWENTEAFF

j_gene: TRBJ2-7
d_gene: -
v_gene: TRBV7-2
abundance: -
CDR3nt: TGTGCCAGCAGCTCACTTCCCCAGAAAACCTACGAGCAGTACTTC
CDR3aa: CASSSLPQKTYEQYF

j_gene: TRBJ2-7
d_gene: -
v_gene: TRBV2
abundance: -
CDR3nt: TGTGCCAGCAGTTCGGACCTCCGGAGGGAGCAGTACTTC
CDR3aa: CASSSDLRREQYF

j_gene: TRBJ2-7
d_gene: TRBD1
v_gene: TRBV2
abundance: -
CDR3nt: TGTGCCAGCAAGGTACAGGGGTCCGTCCACGAGCAGTACTTC
CDR3aa: CASKVQGSVHEQYF

j_gene: TRBJ2-7
d_gene: TRBD2
v_gene: TRBV6-1
abundance: -
CDR3nt: TGTGCCAGCAGAATTACTAGCGGAACCTACTACGAGCAGTACTTC
CDR3aa: CASRITSGTYYEQYF

j_gene: TRBJ1-1
d_gene: -
v_gene: TRBV20-1
abundance: -
CDR3nt: TGCAGTGCACACATGAACACTGAAGCTTTCTTT
CDR3aa: CSAHMNTEAFF

j_gene: TRBJ1-5
d_gene: TRBD1
v_gene: TRBV6-6
abundance: -
CDR3nt: TGTGCCAGCAGTTACCGGGACAGGGGTCAGCCCCAGCATTTT
CDR3aa: CASSYRDRGQPQHF

j_gene: TRBJ2-5
d_gene: -
v_gene: TRBV4-3
abundance: -
CDR3nt: TGCGCCAGCAGCTCCCGCTCCGAGGAGACCCAGTACTTC
CDR3aa: CASSSRSEETQYF

j_gene: TRBJ2-7
d_gene: -
v_gene: TRBV9
abundance: -
CDR3nt: TGTGCCAGCAGCGTAGGAGGAGGAGACGTGTACGAGCAGTACTTC
CDR3aa: CASSVGGGDVYEQYF

j_gene: TRBJ1-1
d_gene: TRBD1
v_gene: TRBV19
abundance: few
CDR3nt: TGTGCCAGTAGTAAGGGACAGGGGTGGTCTGAAGCTTTCTTT
CDR3aa: CASSKGQGWSEAFF

j_gene: TRBJ2-5
d_gene: -
v_gene: TRBV29-1
abundance: -
CDR3nt: TGCAGCGTGCGGGCTGGCTCAGAGACCCAGTACTTC
CDR3aa: CSVRAGSETQYF

j_gene: TRBJ2-2
d_gene: -
v_gene: TRBV27
abundance: -
CDR3nt: TGTGCCAGCAGTTTCAGGACCGGGGAGCTGTTTTTT
CDR3aa: CASSFRTGELFF

j_gene: TRBJ2-2
d_gene: TRBD2
v_gene: TRBV19
abundance: -
CDR3nt: TGTGCCAGTAGTTTCCTAGCGGGACGGACCGGGGAGCTGTTTTTT
CDR3aa: CASSFLAGRTGELFF

j_gene: TRBJ1-5
d_gene: -
v_gene: TRBV5-1
abundance: -
CDR3nt: TGCGCCAGCAGCTTGGGTGACAGCCGGGAACAGCCCCAGCATTTT
CDR3aa: CASSLGDSREQPQHF

j_gene: TRBJ2-5
d_gene: -
v_gene: TRBV7-9
abundance: -
CDR3nt: TGTGCCAGCAGCCGACAAGAGACCCAGTACTTC
CDR3aa: CASSRQETQYF

j_gene: TRBJ1-5
d_gene: TRBD1
v_gene: TRBV25-1
abundance: -
CDR3nt: TGTGCCAGCAGGACAGGGAATCAGCCCCAGCATTTT
CDR3aa: CASRTGNQPQHF

j_gene: TRBJ2-5
d_gene: TRBD1
v_gene: TRBV14
abundance: -
CDR3nt: TGTGCCAGCAGCCCAAAAACCAGGGGGACGGAGACCCAGTACTTC
CDR3aa: CASSPKTRGTETQYF

j_gene: TRBJ2-2
d_gene: -
v_gene: TRBV7-6
abundance: -
CDR3nt: TGTGCCAGCAGCACGGGACGGACAAACACCGGGGAGCTGTTTTTT
CDR3aa: CASSTGRTNTGELFF

j_gene: TRBJ1-2
d_gene: TRBD1
v_gene: TRBV27
abundance: -
CDR3nt: TGTGCCAGCACCCAGGACAGGCGGATTAATGGCTACACCTTC
CDR3aa: CASTQDRRINGYTF

j_gene: TRBJ2-2
d_gene: -
v_gene: TRBV27
abundance: -
CDR3nt: TGTGCCAGCAGTTTTGTGGGACACGGACTTCCGGTGGAGCTGTTTTTT
CDR3aa: CASSFVGHGLPVELFF

j_gene: TRBJ2-4
d_gene: -
v_gene: TRBV28
abundance: once
CDR3nt: TGTGCCAGCACCCGATCGACGGCGGGAAACATTCAGTACTTC
CDR3aa: CASTRSTAGNIQYF

j_gene: TRBJ1-4
d_gene: TRBD1
v_gene: TRBV6-1
abundance: -
CDR3nt: TGTGCCAGCACCGGGATGGGACAGGGCAATGAAAAACTGTTTTTT
CDR3aa: CASTGMGQGNEKLFF

j_gene: TRBJ2-7
d_gene: TRBD1
v_gene: TRBV2
abundance: -
CDR3nt: TGTGCCAGCAGTGCTGGGACCGGGACAGGGGTCTACGAGCAGTACTTC
CDR3aa: CASSAGTGTGVYEQYF

j_gene: TRBJ2-7
d_gene: TRBD2
v_gene: TRBV10-3
abundance: -
CDR3nt: TGTGCCATTAGCACTAGCGGGAGCACCTACGAGCAGTACTTC
CDR3aa: CAISTSGSTYEQYF

j_gene: TRBJ2-5
d_gene: -
v_gene: TRBV9
abundance: -
CDR3nt: TGTGCCAGCAGCCCCCGGACACAAGAGACCCAGTACTTC
CDR3aa: CASSPRTQETQYF

j_gene: TRBJ1-4
d_gene: -
v_gene: TRBV28
abundance: once
CDR3nt: TGTGCCAGCAGTTTAAGCCGGAGGGAAAAACTGTTTTTT
CDR3aa: CASSLSRREKLFF

j_gene: TRBJ2-7
d_gene: -
v_gene: TRBV7-9
abundance: -
CDR3nt: TGTGCCAGCAGCAAAGAGGACTTTCGCGAGCAGTACTTC
CDR3aa: CASSKEDFREQYF

j_gene: TRBJ2-3
d_gene: -
v_gene: TRBV27
abundance: -
CDR3nt: TGTGCCAGCAGTTTATCGTTGGTAGGGGGAGATACGCAGTATTTT
CDR3aa: CASSLSLVGGDTQYF

j_gene: TRBJ2-6
d_gene: TRBD1
v_gene: TRBV5-1
abundance: -
CDR3nt: TGCGCCAGCAGCCCGGGACAGCTGGACAACGTCCTGACTTTC
CDR3aa: CASSPGQLDNVLTF

j_gene: TRBJ2-1
d_gene: TRBD2
v_gene: TRBV5-5
abundance: -
CDR3nt: TGTGCCAGCACCTCACTAGCGGGAGGGATCAATGAGCAGTTCTTC
CDR3aa: CASTSLAGGINEQFF

j_gene: TRBJ2-3
d_gene: -
v_gene: TRBV7-3
abundance: -
CDR3nt: TGTGCCAGCAGCTTAATTTCCAGCACAGATACGCAGTATTTT
CDR3aa: CASSLISSTDTQYF

j_gene: TRBJ2-1
d_gene: TRBD2
v_gene: TRBV5-1
abundance: -
CDR3nt: TGCGCCAGCAGCTTGGAGAGCGGGAGTTCCTACAATGAGCAGTTCTTC
CDR3aa: CASSLESGSSYNEQFF

j_gene: TRBJ2-4
d_gene: -
v_gene: TRBV30
abundance: -
CDR3nt: TGTGCCTGGAGTGTCGGACTAATGAACATTCAGTACTTC
CDR3aa: CAWSVGLMNIQYF

j_gene: TRBJ1-1
d_gene: TRBD1
v_gene: TRBV18
abundance: -
CDR3nt: TGTGCCAGCTCATCGGGACAGGGAGGTTTGGCTGAAGCTTTCTTT
CDR3aa: CASSSGQGGLAEAFF

j_gene: TRBJ2-3
d_gene: TRBD2
v_gene: TRBV7-9
abundance: once
CDR3nt: TGTGCCAGCAGCTTACGGGGGGGACGGCTCACAGATACGCAGTATTTT
CDR3aa: CASSLRGGRLTDTQYF

j_gene: TRBJ2-7
d_gene: -
v_gene: TRBV15
abundance: -
CDR3nt: TGTGCCACCAGCAGAGATCCGGGGACCTACGAGCAGTACTTC
CDR3aa: CATSRDPGTYEQYF

j_gene: TRBJ2-3
d_gene: TRBD1
v_gene: TRBV6-1
abundance: -
CDR3nt: TGTGCCAGCAGTGACCGGGACAGGGTATCAGATACGCAGTATTTT
CDR3aa: CASSDRDRVSDTQYF

j_gene: TRBJ1-4
d_gene: -
v_gene: TRBV7-6
abundance: -
CDR3nt: TGTGCCAGCAGCTCTGCCTCCAGTGGAGAAAAACTGTTTTTT
CDR3aa: CASSSASSGEKLFF

j_gene: TRBJ2-3
d_gene: -
v_gene: TRBV29-1
abundance: -
CDR3nt: TGCAGTACGACCAAAGTGGATACGCAGTATTTT
CDR3aa: CSTTKVDTQYF

j_gene: TRBJ2-1
d_gene: -
v_gene: TRBV11-3
abundance: -
CDR3nt: TGTGCCAGCAGCTTATCGGGCCAGCGGAGTGGCTACAATGAGCAGTTCTTC
CDR3aa: CASSLSGQRSGYNEQFF

j_gene: TRBJ2-1
d_gene: -
v_gene: TRBV11-2
abundance: -
CDR3nt: TGTGCCAGCAGCTCGGACAGTGGAAATGAGCAGTTCTTC
CDR3aa: CASSSDSGNEQFF

j_gene: TRBJ1-2
d_gene: -
v_gene: TRBV19
abundance: -
CDR3nt: TGTGCCAGTAAGGAGGAGGGGCTATGGAGCTACACCTTC
CDR3aa: CASKEEGLWSYTF

j_gene: TRBJ2-1
d_gene: -
v_gene: TRBV5-1
abundance: -
CDR3nt: TGCGCCAGCAGCTCGTTAACTTTCGACAATGAGCAGTTCTTC
CDR3aa: CASSSLTFDNEQFF

j_gene: TRBJ2-3
d_gene: -
v_gene: TRBV7-9
abundance: once
CDR3nt: TGTGCCAGCAGCTTATCACGGGCCACAGATACGCAGTATTTT
CDR3aa: CASSLSRATDTQYF

j_gene: TRBJ1-5
d_gene: TRBD1
v_gene: TRBV4-1
abundance: -
CDR3nt: TGCGCCAGCAGCCAGGACAACCTAGGGCAGGGGGGTGTTGAGCCCCAGCATTTT
CDR3aa: CASSQDNLGQGGVEPQHF

j_gene: TRBJ1-2
d_gene: -
v_gene: TRBV20-1
abundance: once
CDR3nt: TGCAGCGCACTGGATTATGGCTACACCTTC
CDR3aa: CSALDYGYTF

j_gene: TRBJ1-2
d_gene: TRBD1
v_gene: TRBV27
abundance: -
CDR3nt: TGTGCCAGCAGACGGACAGGGGCCCTCTATGGCTACACCTTC
CDR3aa: CASRRTGALYGYTF

j_gene: TRBJ1-6
d_gene: -
v_gene: TRBV5-1
abundance: -
CDR3nt: TGCGCCAGCAGCTTCGTGACAGAGGATTCACCCCTCCACTTT
CDR3aa: CASSFVTEDSPLHF

j_gene: TRBJ1-2
d_gene: -
v_gene: TRBV19
abundance: -
CDR3nt: TGTGCCAGTAGTCACGGCAGCTCACCCAGGGATTTCACCTTC
CDR3aa: CASSHGSSPRDFTF

j_gene: TRBJ2-7
d_gene: -
v_gene: TRBV28
abundance: -
CDR3nt: TGTGCCAGCAGTTTCTGGCCGGGAAACCACGAGCAGTACTTC
CDR3aa: CASSFWPGNHEQYF

j_gene: TRBJ2-4
d_gene: TRBD2
v_gene: TRBV5-1
abundance: -
CDR3nt: TGCGCCAGCAGCCCCGGGACTAGCGGGATGGTGAGCATTCAGTACTTC
CDR3aa: CASSPGTSGMVSIQYF